A selection of T cell receptor beta chains follows, all from one sample in a study of lymphopenia after photon versus proton radiotherapy. Profiled with immunoSEQ multiplex PCR; TCRdb holds only in-frame clones, not every one. The data show some 30,000 clones, approximately 86% seen once. The sequences come from peripheral blood, collected from a patient treated with proton-based radiotherapy. The origin of the receptors is a woman aged 55-75 years with cholangiocarcinoma. Some clones in this sample may be carry-over from other donors' samples. Each CDR3 is given with its conserved first and last residue. The D gene is left open where the match is weak. Clone sizes are given selectively: once, few, many, or a class where the clone is expanded.

>TRBJ2-7|.|TRBV4-3|.
CASSQDTGAGSYEQYF
TGCGCCAGCAGCCAAGACACCGGGGCAGGGTCCTACGAGCAGTACTTC
>TRBJ1-1|.|TRBV18|.
CASSPNGGDTEAFF
TGTGCCAGCTCACCGAACGGGGGTGACACTGAAGCTTTCTTT
>TRBJ2-2|.|TRBV27|.
CASSLNGPNTGELFF
TGTGCCAGCAGTTTGAACGGGCCTAACACCGGGGAGCTGTTTTTT
>TRBJ1-3|.|TRBV7-6|.
CASSLAPLKISGNTIYF
TGTGCCAGCAGCTTAGCTCCGTTGAAAATCTCTGGAAACACCATATATTTT
>TRBJ1-2|.|TRBV6-5|.
CASSDRQPRGGYTF
TGTGCCAGCAGCGACAGACAGCCCAGAGGTGGCTACACCTTC
>TRBJ2-7|.|TRBV4-3|.
CASSQVLGGSYYEQYF
TGCGCCAGCAGCCAAGTGTTGGGGGGCTCTTATTACGAGCAGTACTTC
>TRBJ1-3|.|TRBV4-1|.
CASSRRPDRVSGNTIYF
TGCGCCAGCAGCCGACGGCCCGATAGGGTCTCTGGAAACACCATATATTTT
>TRBJ2-7|.|TRBV7-6|.
CASSLDSTISYEQYF
TGTGCCAGCAGCTTAGACAGTACGATCTCCTACGAGCAGTACTTC
>TRBJ2-2|.|TRBV29-1|few
CSAAAGWTGELFF
TGCAGCGCCGCGGCGGGATGGACCGGGGAGCTGTTTTTT
>TRBJ1-2|.|TRBV10-2|.
CASSPTSARPNGYTF
TGCGCCAGCAGTCCGACTTCTGCCCGCCCCAACGGCTACACCTTC
>TRBJ1-5|.|TRBV2|.
CASSGVTADQPQHF
TGTGCCAGCAGTGGAGTGACAGCGGATCAGCCCCAGCATTTT
>TRBJ2-1|.|TRBV7-6|.
CASSLGRGSLNEQFF
TGTGCCAGCAGCTTAGGCAGGGGTAGTTTAAATGAGCAGTTCTTC
>TRBJ2-1|.|TRBV27|.
CASSSDRASLHEQFF
TGTGCCAGCAGTTCCGACAGAGCCTCCCTCCATGAGCAGTTCTTC
>TRBJ1-1|TRBD1|TRBV9|.
CASSARQGGLYTEAFF
TGTGCCAGCAGCGCAAGACAGGGGGGGCTTTATACTGAAGCTTTCTTT
>TRBJ2-3|.|TRBV5-4|.
CASSQIGDTQYF
TGTGCCAGCAGTCAGATCGGGGATACGCAGTATTTT
>TRBJ2-1|TRBD2|TRBV7-2|.
CASSFRLAGDNEQFF
TGTGCCAGCAGCTTTCGGCTAGCGGGGGACAATGAGCAGTTCTTC
>TRBJ2-1|.|TRBV9|once
CASSVLWSSSNEQFF
TGTGCCAGCAGCGTTTTGTGGTCTAGCAGCAATGAGCAGTTCTTC
>TRBJ1-1|.|TRBV10-3|.
CAIRGRGNTEAFF
TGTGCCATCAGAGGACGGGGGAACACTGAAGCTTTCTTT
>TRBJ2-3|TRBD2|TRBV27|.
CASSVSGRALSDTQYF
TGTGCCAGCAGTGTTAGCGGGAGGGCCCTTTCAGATACGCAGTATTTT
>TRBJ2-7|.|TRBV21-1|.
CASSTQRGLAGSYEQYF
TGTGCCAGCAGCACCCAAAGGGGACTAGCGGGATCCTACGAGCAGTACTTC
>TRBJ2-2|.|TRBV14|.
CASSQDLAYAAGELFF
TGTGCCAGCAGCCAAGATCTAGCCTACGCCGCCGGGGAGCTGTTTTTT
>TRBJ2-2|TRBD1|TRBV5-1|.
CASSWTGLNTGELFF
TGCGCCAGCAGCTGGACAGGACTCAACACCGGGGAGCTGTTTTTT
>TRBJ1-5|.|TRBV15|once
CATSREPTRQPQHF
TGTGCCACCAGCAGAGAGCCCACCCGACAGCCCCAGCATTTT
>TRBJ2-7|TRBD1|TRBV9|.
CASSVGGTGGWNEQYF
TGTGCCAGCAGCGTAGGTGGGACAGGGGGTTGGAACGAGCAGTACTTC
>TRBJ2-5|TRBD2|TRBV6-5|.
CASSYSGGRAGETQYF
TGTGCCAGCAGTTACTCTGGCGGGAGGGCCGGGGAGACCCAGTACTTC
>TRBJ1-2|.|TRBV5-1|.
CASSLVAGNINYGYTF
TGCGCCAGCAGCTTGGTGGCAGGAAACATTAACTATGGCTACACCTTC
>TRBJ1-4|TRBD1|TRBV7-9|.
CASSLGGQVKEKLFF
TGTGCCAGCAGCTTAGGAGGACAGGTTAAAGAAAAACTGTTTTTT
>TRBJ1-1|.|TRBV6-5|.
CASSYKGLKKAFF
TGTGCCAGCAGTTACAAAGGACTGAAAAAAGCTTTCTTT